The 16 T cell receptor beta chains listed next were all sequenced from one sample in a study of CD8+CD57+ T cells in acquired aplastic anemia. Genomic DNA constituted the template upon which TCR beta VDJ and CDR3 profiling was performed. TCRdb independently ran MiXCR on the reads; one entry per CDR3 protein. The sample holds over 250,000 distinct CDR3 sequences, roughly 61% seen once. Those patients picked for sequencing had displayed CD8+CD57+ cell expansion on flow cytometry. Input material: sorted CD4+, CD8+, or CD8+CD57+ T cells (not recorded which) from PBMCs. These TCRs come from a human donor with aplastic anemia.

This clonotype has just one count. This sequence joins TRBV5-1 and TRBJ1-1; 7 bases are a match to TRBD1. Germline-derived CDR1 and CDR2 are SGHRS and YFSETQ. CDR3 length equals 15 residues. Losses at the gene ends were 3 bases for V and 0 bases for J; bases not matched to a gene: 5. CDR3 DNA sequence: TGCGCCAGCAGCTCTAAAACAGGGGTGAACACTGAAGCTTTCTTT. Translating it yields CASSSKTGVNTEAFF.

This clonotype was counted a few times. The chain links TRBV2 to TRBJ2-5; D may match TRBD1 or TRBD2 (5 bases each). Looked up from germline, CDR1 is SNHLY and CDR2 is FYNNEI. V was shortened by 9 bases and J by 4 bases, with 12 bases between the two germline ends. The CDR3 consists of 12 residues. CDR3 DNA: TGTGCCAGGGAAATTGGGGGAGAGACCCAGTACTTC. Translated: CAREIGGETQYF.

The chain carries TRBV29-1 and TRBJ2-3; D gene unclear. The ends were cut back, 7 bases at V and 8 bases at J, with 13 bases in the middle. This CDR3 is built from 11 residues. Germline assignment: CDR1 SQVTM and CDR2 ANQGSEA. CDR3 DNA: TGCAGCGCTGGTGGTGGACGTACGCAGTATTTT. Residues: CSAGGGRTQYF.

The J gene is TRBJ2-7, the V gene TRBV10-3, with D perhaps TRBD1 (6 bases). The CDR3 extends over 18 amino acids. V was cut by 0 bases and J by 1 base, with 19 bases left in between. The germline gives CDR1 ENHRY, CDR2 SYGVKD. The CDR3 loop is CAISESDWQGPASYEQYF. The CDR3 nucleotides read TGTGCCATCAGTGAGTCGGATTGGCAGGGGCCCGCTTCCTACGAGCAGTACTTC.

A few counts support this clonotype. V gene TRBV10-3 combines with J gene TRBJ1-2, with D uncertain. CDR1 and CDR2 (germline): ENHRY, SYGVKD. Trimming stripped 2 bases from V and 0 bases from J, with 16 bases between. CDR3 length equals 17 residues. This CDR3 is CAISESPVGRANYGYTF. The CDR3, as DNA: TGTGCCATCAGTGAGAGTCCGGTCGGGCGAGCTAACTATGGCTACACCTTC.

The CDR3 region is CASSEGGLRYNEQFF. In DNA, the CDR3 is TGTGCCAGCAGTGAAGGGGGACTGAGGTACAATGAGCAGTTCTTC. The chain couples TRBV25-1 to TRBJ2-1; a possible D gene is TRBD2 (6 bases). The V gene's germline CDR1 is MGHDK and CDR2 SYGVNS. With 2 bases removed from V and 4 bases from J, the gap between germline ends came to 12 bases. This CDR3 has 15 residues.

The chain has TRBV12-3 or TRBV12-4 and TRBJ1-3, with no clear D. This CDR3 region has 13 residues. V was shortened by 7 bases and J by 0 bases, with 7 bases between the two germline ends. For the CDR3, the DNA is TGTGCCAGCATGTTGAGCTCTGGAAACACCATATATTTT. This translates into CASMLSSGNTIYF.

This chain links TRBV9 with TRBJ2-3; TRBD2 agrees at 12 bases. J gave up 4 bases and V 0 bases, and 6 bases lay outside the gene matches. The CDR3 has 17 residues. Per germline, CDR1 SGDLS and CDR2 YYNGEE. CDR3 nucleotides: TGTGCCAGCAGCGTAGAGACTAGCGGGGGTCGGCCAGATACGCAGTATTTT. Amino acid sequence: CASSVETSGGRPDTQYF.

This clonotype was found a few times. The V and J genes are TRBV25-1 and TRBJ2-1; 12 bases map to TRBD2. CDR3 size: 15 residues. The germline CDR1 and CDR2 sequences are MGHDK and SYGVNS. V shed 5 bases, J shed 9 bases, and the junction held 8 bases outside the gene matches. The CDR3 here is CASSPRLAGAGEQFF. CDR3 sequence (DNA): TGTGCCAGCAGTCCTCGACTAGCGGGGGCGGGTGAGCAGTTCTTC.

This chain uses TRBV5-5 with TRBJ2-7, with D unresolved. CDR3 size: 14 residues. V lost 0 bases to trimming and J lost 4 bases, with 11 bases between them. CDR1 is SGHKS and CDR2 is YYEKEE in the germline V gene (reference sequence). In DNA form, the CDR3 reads TGTGCCAGCAGCTTGGATCTGACCTCATACGAGCAGTACTTC. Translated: CASSLDLTSYEQYF.

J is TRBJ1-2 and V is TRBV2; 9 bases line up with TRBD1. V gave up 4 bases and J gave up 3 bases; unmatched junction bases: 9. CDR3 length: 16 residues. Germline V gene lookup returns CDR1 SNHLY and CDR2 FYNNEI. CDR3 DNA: TGTGCCAGCAGTGCCCCAACAGGGGGCGTCGACTATGGCTACACCTTC. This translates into CASSAPTGGVDYGYTF.

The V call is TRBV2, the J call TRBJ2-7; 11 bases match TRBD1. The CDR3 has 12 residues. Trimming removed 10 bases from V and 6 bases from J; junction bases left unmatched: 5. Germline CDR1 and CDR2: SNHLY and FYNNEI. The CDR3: CATPGQGGEQYF. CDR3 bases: TGTGCCACGCCGGGACAGGGGGGCGAGCAGTACTTC.

CDR3 protein: CASSVAGGRDEQFF. As DNA, the CDR3 is TGTGCCAGCAGTGTAGCGGGAGGGAGGGATGAGCAGTTCTTC. This chain joins TRBV6-4 and TRBJ2-1; 11 bases align to TRBD2. The germline gives CDR1 MRHNA, CDR2 SNTAGT. The CDR3 is made up of 14 amino acids. Trimming cost V 4 bases and J 8 bases; bases outside gene matches: 4.

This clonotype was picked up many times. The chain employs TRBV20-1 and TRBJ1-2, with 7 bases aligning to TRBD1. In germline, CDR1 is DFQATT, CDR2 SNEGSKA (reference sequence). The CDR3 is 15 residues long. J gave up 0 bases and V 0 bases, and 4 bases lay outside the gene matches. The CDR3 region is CSARERGTANYGYTF. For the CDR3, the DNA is TGCAGTGCTAGAGAGAGGGGGACAGCTAACTATGGCTACACCTTC.

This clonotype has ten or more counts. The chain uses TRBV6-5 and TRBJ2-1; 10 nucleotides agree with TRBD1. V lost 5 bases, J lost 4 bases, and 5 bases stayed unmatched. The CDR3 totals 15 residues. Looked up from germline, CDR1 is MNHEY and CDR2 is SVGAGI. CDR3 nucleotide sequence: TGTGCCAGCAGTAGCGGACAGGGGGGGTACAATGAGCAGTTCTTC. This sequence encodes CASSSGQGGYNEQFF.

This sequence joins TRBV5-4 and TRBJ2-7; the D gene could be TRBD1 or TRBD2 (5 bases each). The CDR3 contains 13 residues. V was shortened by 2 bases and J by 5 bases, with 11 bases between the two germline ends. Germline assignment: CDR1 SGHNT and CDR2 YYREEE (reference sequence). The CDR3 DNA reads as TGTGCCAGCAGCTTCCGGGACCTTGACGAGCAGTACTTC. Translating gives CASSFRDLDEQYF.